This T cell receptor beta chain was documented in a study of T cell repertoires in cytomegalovirus infection (dated by TCRdb to about 2019). For context, the study as a whole: The HLA type of each donor mattered for the analysis, because public TCR beta signatures pointed to carriage of CMV infection along with the matching HLA type. Results the study describes overall, beyond this receptor: Cumulative frequency of public TCR beta family members discriminated carriers of CMV infection plus the relevant HLA type in this cohort and an independent approximately 360-donor cohort. The ex vivo response was dominated by HLA-C-restricted CMV-specific TCR beta clonotypes, which also provided the single most frequent clonotype in two of eight donors.

The sequencer was an Illumina HiSeq 1500. Using fastp trimming at Q25 and MiXCR clonotype assembly, TCRdb reanalyzed the public sequencing data and kept in-frame beta chains. Records with the same CDR3 protein are collapsed into one entry carrying the most frequent genes and DNA. This sample is represented by under 850,000 distinct CDR3 sequences; about 40% of them were singletons. Under 3.5% of the sample lies in the top ten. This clonotype has a handful of counts. Its antigen specificity is not known. Base qualities are not at hand, and no much larger clone is one base apart. The V and J ends are trimmed by 7 bases and 1 base, leaving 10 bases between them. CDR3 length: 13 amino acids, cysteine to phenylalanine. CDR3 DNA is the only sequence kept; it has 39 bases, read in frame from the first base.

This sequence uses TRBV12-3 or TRBV12-4 and TRBJ1-1, with the identity of the D gene unclear. The clonotype was recovered from a human donor in good health (CMV status not recorded). Some clones in this sample may be carry-over from other donors' samples. Sequenced material: PBMCs. The sequence in DNA is TGTGCCAGCACCTGGACGGGGAACACTGAAGCTTTCTTT. Translated, it reads CASTWTGNTEAFF.